This entry features one T cell receptor (beta chain) sequence. The antigen is unknown. This sample was included in a study of T cell responses to AZD1222 COVID-19 vaccine. Study-level results: Among vaccine-associated CD4 TCRs, coverage spanned spike, with dominance at 160-218 and 743-854. Scientists sampled the repertoires only once the peak T cell response had passed. Donor demographics were predominantly white British with a female majority; clonal diversity may be underestimated.

Here immunoSEQ multiplex PCR was the method, and the copy in TCRdb shows in-frame clones only, minus some. The table includes about 140,000 clones, just over 90% detected once. V lost 0 bases to trimming and J lost 6 bases; unmatched junction nucleotides: 12. CDR3 size: 18 residues. The germline V gene encodes CDR1 MNHEY and CDR2 SVGEGT. The sequence derives from an adult in good health. Source: peripheral blood, taken on day 0 of AZD1222 vaccination. The V and J genes are TRBV6-2 or TRBV6-3 and TRBJ2-2, with 8 bases aligning to TRBD2. As DNA, the CDR3 is TGTGCCAGCAGTTACTCGACCACCGGGACTAGGCCATCCGGGGAGCTGTTTTTT. This encodes CASSYSTTGTRPSGELFF.